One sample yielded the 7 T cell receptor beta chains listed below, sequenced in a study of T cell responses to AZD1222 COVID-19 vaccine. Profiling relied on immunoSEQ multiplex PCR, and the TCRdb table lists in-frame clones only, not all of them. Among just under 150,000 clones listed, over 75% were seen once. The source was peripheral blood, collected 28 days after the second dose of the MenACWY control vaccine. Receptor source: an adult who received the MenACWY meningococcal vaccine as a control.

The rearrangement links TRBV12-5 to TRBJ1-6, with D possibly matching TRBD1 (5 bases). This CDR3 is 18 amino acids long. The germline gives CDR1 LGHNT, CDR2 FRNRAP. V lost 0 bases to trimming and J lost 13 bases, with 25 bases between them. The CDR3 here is CASGLVLGQSQLRQPLHF. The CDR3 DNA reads TGTGCTAGTGGTTTGGTATTGGGGCAATCTCAACTCCGCCAGCCCCTCCACTTT.

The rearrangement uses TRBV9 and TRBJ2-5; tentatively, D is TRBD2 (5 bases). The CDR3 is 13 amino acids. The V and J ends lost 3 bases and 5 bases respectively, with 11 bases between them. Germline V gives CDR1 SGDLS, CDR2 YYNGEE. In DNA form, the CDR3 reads TGTGCCAGCAGCGGCGGGTCGGGGGAGACCCAGTACTTC. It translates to CASSGGSGETQYF.

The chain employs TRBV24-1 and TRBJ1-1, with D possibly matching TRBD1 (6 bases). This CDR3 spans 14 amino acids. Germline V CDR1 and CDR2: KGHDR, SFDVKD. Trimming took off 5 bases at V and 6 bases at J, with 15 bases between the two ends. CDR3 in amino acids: CATSGTTGLPEAFF. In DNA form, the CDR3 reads TGTGCCACCAGTGGGACCACAGGGCTACCTGAAGCTTTCTTT.

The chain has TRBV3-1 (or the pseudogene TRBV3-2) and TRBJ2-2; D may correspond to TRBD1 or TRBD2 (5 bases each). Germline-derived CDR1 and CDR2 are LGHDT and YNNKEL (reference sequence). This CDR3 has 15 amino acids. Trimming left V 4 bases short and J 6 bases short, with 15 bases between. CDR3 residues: CASSRVAGTSGELFF. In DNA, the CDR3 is TGTGCCAGCAGCCGTGTGGCTGGGACCTCCGGGGAGCTGTTTTTT.

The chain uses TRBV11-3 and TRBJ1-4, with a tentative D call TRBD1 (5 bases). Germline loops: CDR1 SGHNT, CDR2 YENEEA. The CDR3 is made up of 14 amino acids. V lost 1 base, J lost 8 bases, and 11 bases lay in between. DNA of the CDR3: TGTGCCAGCAGCTTAGCCGATTGGGACGAAAAACTGTTTTTT. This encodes CASSLADWDEKLFF.

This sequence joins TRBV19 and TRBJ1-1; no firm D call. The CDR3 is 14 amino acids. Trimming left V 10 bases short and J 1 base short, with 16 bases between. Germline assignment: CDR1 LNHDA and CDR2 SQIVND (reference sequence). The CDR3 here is CATKGPLRNTEAFF. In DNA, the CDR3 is TGTGCCACCAAGGGCCCGTTACGGAACACTGAAGCTTTCTTT.

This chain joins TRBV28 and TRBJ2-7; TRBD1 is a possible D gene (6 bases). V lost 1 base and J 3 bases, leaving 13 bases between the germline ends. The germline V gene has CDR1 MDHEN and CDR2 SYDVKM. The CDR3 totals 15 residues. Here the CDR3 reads CASSLSGGRHYEQYF. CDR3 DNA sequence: TGTGCCAGCAGTTTATCTGGGGGCCGCCACTACGAGCAGTACTTC. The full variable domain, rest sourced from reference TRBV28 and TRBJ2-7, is DVKVTQSSRYLVKRTGEKVFLECVQDMDHENMFWYRQDPGLGLRLIYFSYDVKMKEKGDIPEGYSVSREKKERFSLILESASTNQTSMYLCASSLSGGRHYEQYFGPGTRLTVT.